A single sample is the source of the 18 T cell receptor beta chains below, sequenced in a study of shared clonotypes between healthy human individuals. Measured with immunoSEQ multiplex PCR; TCRdb has only the in-frame clones, and not every one. This table has millions of clones, roughly 94% appearing once. The sequencing input was naive CD4+ T cells sorted from blood. Subset here: CD45RA+ positively selected. The receptors originated from a man between 18 and 35 years old in good health.

The count of this clone is one. The chain couples TRBV11-2 to TRBJ1-2; TRBD1 matches 7 bases. CDR3 length: 11 residues. Germline-derived CDR1 and CDR2 are SGHAT and FQNNGV. V shed 0 bases, J shed 13 bases, and the junction held 2 bases outside the gene matches. Here the CDR3 DNA reads TGTGCCAGCAGCTTAGATGACAGGGTCACCTTC. Translation: CASSLDDRVTF.

The chain links TRBV11-2 to TRBJ2-1, with D perhaps TRBD1 (6 bases). This CDR3 spans 14 amino acids. Germline-derived CDR1 and CDR2 are SGHAT and FQNNGV. V gave up 2 bases and J gave up 8 bases, with 13 bases separating them. Written as DNA, the CDR3 is TGTGCCAGCAGCTTAACAGGGATTAGCGATGAGCAGTTCTTC. This codes for CASSLTGISDEQFF.

The chain carries TRBV7-9 and TRBJ2-7; 7 bases are shared with TRBD1. After removal of 4 bases from V and 7 bases from J, the junction contained 7 bases not matched to a gene. The CDR3 extends over 13 amino acids. Per the germline V gene, CDR1 is SEHNR and CDR2 is FQNEAQ (reference sequence). CDR3 in amino acids: CASSWDSSGEQYF. The CDR3 nucleotides read TGTGCCAGCAGCTGGGACAGCTCGGGGGAGCAGTACTTC.

The chain recombines TRBV25-1 with TRBJ1-5; D possibly corresponds to TRBD1 (6 bases). The CDR3 length is 14 residues. The V and J ends lost 7 bases and 3 bases respectively, with 13 bases between them. Germline V CDR1 and CDR2: MGHDK, SYGVNS. The CDR3 sequence: CASTRSGDNQPQHF. CDR3 DNA: TGTGCCAGCACCCGCTCAGGGGACAATCAGCCCCAGCATTTT.

The V gene is TRBV4-1, the J gene TRBJ2-7; the D gene is possibly TRBD1 (6 bases). In germline, CDR1 is MGHRA, CDR2 YSYEKL. The CDR3 extends over 17 amino acids. V lost 1 base to trimming and J lost 1 base, with 17 bases between them. CDR3 in amino acids: CASSQGRVTGSSYEQYF. As DNA, the CDR3 is TGCGCCAGCAGCCAAGGGCGAGTAACAGGGTCATCCTACGAGCAGTACTTC.

This clone was observed a single time. The sample has other DNA sequences that encode this CDR3 too. The chain employs TRBV2 and TRBJ2-2, with D possibly matching TRBD2 (6 bases). Germline assignment: CDR1 SNHLY and CDR2 FYNNEI. The V gene lost 5 bases and the J gene lost 2 bases, with 9 bases spanning the gap. There are 14 residues in the CDR3. The CDR3 DNA reads as TGTGCCAGCAGTAGGGACTCAAACACCGGGGAGCTGTTTTTT. This sequence encodes CASSRDSNTGELFF.

This chain uses TRBV4-1 with TRBJ2-2, with no clear D. The CDR3 has 12 residues. Trimming removed 0 bases at V and 7 bases at J, with 3 bases between. Germline CDR1 MGHRA, CDR2 YSYEKL. CDR3 nucleotides: TGCGCCAGCAGCCAAGAGGACGGGGAGCTGTTTTTT. Amino acids: CASSQEDGELFF.

V is TRBV7-2 and J is TRBJ1-4; no clear D gene. CDR3 length: 15 residues. The germline CDR1 and CDR2 sequences are SGHTA and FQGNSA. The germline V and J ends were trimmed by 0 bases and 1 base, with 6 bases remaining between them. CDR3 coding DNA: TGTGCCAGCAGCTTAGCACGGTTAACTAATGAAAAACTGTTTTTT. Its translation is CASSLARLTNEKLFF.

Comments on this clone: Within the sample, other DNA sequences also encode this same CDR3. The rearrangement joins TRBV10-3 to TRBJ2-3; perhaps TRBD2 as D (5 bases). Germline V lookup: CDR1 ENHRY, CDR2 SYGVKD. With 10 bases removed from V and 3 bases from J, the gap between germline ends came to 8 bases. The CDR3 extends over 11 amino acids. CDR3 amino acids: CATGSTDTQYF. The DNA of the CDR3 is TGTGCCACGGGGTCAACAGATACGCAGTATTTT.

The genes are TRBV7-9 and TRBJ1-1; tentatively, D is TRBD1 (6 bases). Germline values: CDR1 SEHNR, CDR2 FQNEAQ (reference sequence). V was shortened by 3 bases and J by 4 bases, with 15 bases between the two germline ends. The CDR3 sequence is 15 residues long. The CDR3 DNA sequence: TGTGCCAGCAGCTTGGACGGGACAAAAAGCACTGAAGCTTTCTTT. It is translated as CASSLDGTKSTEAFF.

The J gene is TRBJ2-7, the V gene TRBV7-8, with TRBD1 matching 8 bases. The CDR3 is made up of 15 amino acids. Germline values: CDR1 SGHVS, CDR2 FQNEAQ. V gave up 1 base and J gave up 4 bases; unmatched junction bases: 6. The CDR3 sequence: CASSLGTGGTYEQYF. CDR3 bases: TGTGCCAGCAGCTTAGGAACAGGGGGGACTTACGAGCAGTACTTC.

The chain is built from TRBV19 and TRBJ2-4; 12 nucleotides align to TRBD2. With 7 bases clipped from V and 8 bases from J, the junction kept 9 bases outside the gene matches. Germline CDR1 LNHDA, CDR2 SQIVND (reference sequence). The CDR3 has 15 residues. The CDR3, as DNA: TGTGCCAGTACCTCTAGCGGGAGGGACGGGGACATTCAGTACTTC. This sequence encodes CASTSSGRDGDIQYF.

The chain is built from TRBV6-5 and TRBJ2-3, with D possibly TRBD1 on 6 matching bases. The V gene lost 0 bases and the J gene lost 4 bases, with 14 bases spanning the gap. Germline assignment: CDR1 MNHEY and CDR2 SVGAGI. The CDR3 consists of 16 residues. The CDR3 loop reads CASSYSLWTVSDTQYF. The CDR3, as DNA: TGTGCCAGCAGTTACTCCCTTTGGACAGTTTCAGATACGCAGTATTTT.

Concerning this clone itself: Mismatch with germline at one junction end may stem from a read error. The V call is TRBV6-1, the J call TRBJ2-1; D might be TRBD2 (6 bases). CDR1 and CDR2 (germline): MNHNS, SASEGT. This CDR3 region has 13 residues. Written as DNA, the CDR3 is TGTGCCATCAGTGAGTCTACTAGCTATGAGCAGTTCTTC. This codes for CAISESTSYEQFF.

This clone has a single count. V is TRBV5-1 and J is TRBJ1-2, with 8 bases matching TRBD1. The V and J ends lost 4 bases and 7 bases, in that order; junction bases with no gene match: 9. Germline-derived CDR1 and CDR2 are SGHRS and YFSETQ. The CDR3 is made up of 14 amino acids. CDR3 protein: CASSQTTGVAGYTF. The CDR3 DNA follows: TGCGCCAGCAGCCAAACGACAGGGGTGGCTGGCTACACCTTC.

V usage is TRBV19 and J usage is TRBJ1-2; 7 nucleotides agree with TRBD1. From germline, CDR1 is LNHDA and CDR2 SQIVND (reference sequence). The CDR3 runs 13 residues. Trimming took 5 bases from V and 8 from J; bases not matched to a gene: 8. CDR3 amino acids: CASSADRVSGYTF. CDR3 nucleotide sequence: TGTGCCAGTAGTGCCGACAGGGTTTCCGGCTACACCTTC.

V and J are TRBV25-1 and TRBJ1-3, with D possibly TRBD1 on 5 matching bases. This CDR3 has 17 residues. Germline-derived CDR1 and CDR2 are MGHDK and SYGVNS. Deletions cut 0 bases from V and 1 base from J, with 13 bases between. The CDR3 DNA is TGTGCCAGCAGTGAATATACCCCAGGGATATCTGGAAACACCATATATTTT. This sequence encodes CASSEYTPGISGNTIYF.

The chain uses TRBV6-5 and TRBJ2-2; maybe TRBD1 (5 bases). CDR3 length: 12 amino acids. Trimming stripped 7 bases from V and 6 bases from J, with 9 bases between. The germline CDR1 and CDR2 sequences are MNHEY and SVGAGI. The CDR3 DNA reads TGTGCCAGCATTACGACAGCCGGGGAGCTGTTTTTT. Its protein is CASITTAGELFF.